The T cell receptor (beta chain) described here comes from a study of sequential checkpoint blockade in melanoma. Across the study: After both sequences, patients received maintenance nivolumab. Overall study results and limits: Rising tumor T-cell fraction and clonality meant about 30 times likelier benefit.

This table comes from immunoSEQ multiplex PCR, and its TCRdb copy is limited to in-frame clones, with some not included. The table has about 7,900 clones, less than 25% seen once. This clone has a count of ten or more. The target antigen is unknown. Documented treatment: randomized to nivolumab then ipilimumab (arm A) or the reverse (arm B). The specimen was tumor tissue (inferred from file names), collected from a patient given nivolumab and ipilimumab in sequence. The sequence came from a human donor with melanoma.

CDR3 DNA sequence: TGTGCCAGCAGCTTGGCCGATGGGGGAAGTCAGGAGACCCAGTACTTC. Encoded protein: CASSLADGGSQETQYF. The rearrangement links TRBV11-3 to TRBJ2-5; D may match TRBD1 or TRBD2 (5 bases each). V dropped 3 bases and J dropped 5 bases, with 19 bases sitting between them. CDR1 and CDR2 (germline): SGHNT, YENEEA. The CDR3 has 16 amino acids.